This T cell receptor (beta chain) comes out of a study of shared clonotypes between healthy human individuals. Profiled with immunoSEQ multiplex PCR; TCRdb holds only in-frame clones, not every one. The sample includes roughly 2,300,000 clones, 80% to 95% seen only once; the top ten take more than 0.35%. The donors were adults (healthy and HIV-negative) with no recent acute infections or vaccinations. In the CD4+ fraction, cells were divided into CD45RA+ naive and CD45RA-negative memory subsets. Comments on this clone: An end of the junction differs from the germline gene, which may be a read error.

Germline loops: CDR1 GTSNPN, CDR2 SVGIG (reference sequence). The CDR3 is 12 residues long. The chain combines TRBV30 with TRBJ2-1; D is possibly TRBD1 or TRBD2 (7 bases each). The sequenced sample consisted of naive CD4+ T cells from PBMCs. Documented subset: CD45RA+ positively selected. The clonotype originates from a man aged 18 to 35 in good health. Some clones in this sample may be carry-over from other donors' samples. CDR3 nucleotide sequence: TGTGCCTGGAGTGTGAGGGGGGGACAGTCCATCTTC. Its protein product is CAWSVRGGQSIF.